Presented here are 15 T cell receptor beta chains from one specimen sequenced in a study of T cells in women clearing cervical HPV infection. Assay used: immunoSEQ multiplex PCR; TCRdb lists only in-frame clones, some missing. Its clone listing holds tens of thousands of clones. The sample was blood buffy coat. These receptors came from a woman between 18 and 70 years old with a cervical HPV16 infection that either progressed to CIN3+ or cleared (not recorded which).

About this clone: The read halts 3 residues ahead of the CDR3 end, with the missing end drawn from the germline J gene. The rearrangement uses TRBV30 and TRBJ2-2; 16 nucleotides line up with TRBD2. The CDR3 is made up of 17 amino acids. Germline assignment: CDR1 GTSNPN and CDR2 SVGIG (reference sequence). The V gene end was trimmed by 7 bases and the J gene end by 7 bases; junction bases not matched to a gene: 12. The CDR3 sequence is CASPGTSGGAVSGELFF. The CDR3 bases that were read are TGTGCCTCCCCGGGGACTAGCGGGGGGGCCGTGAGCGGGGAG.

Worth noting for this clone: From the germline J gene comes the end of the CDR3, since the read stops 3 residues before it. This chain connects TRBV2 to TRBJ1-2; 7 bases fit TRBD1. The CDR3 has 13 amino acids. Germline lookup yields CDR1 SNHLY and CDR2 FYNNEI. V trimming: 5 bases; J trimming: 2 bases; junction bases outside the gene matches: 2. The CDR3 protein is CASSRDSNYGYTF. Partial CDR3 DNA: TGTGCCAGCAGTCGGGACAGCAACTATGGC. Full variable domain (rest looked up from reference TRBV2 and TRBJ1-2): EPEVTQTPSHQVTQMGQEVILRCVPISNHLYFYWYRQILGQKVEFLVSFYNNEISEKSEIFDDQFSVERPDGSNFTLKIRSTKLEDSAMYFCASSRDSNYGYTFGSGTRLTVV.

Of note for this clone: Read coverage stops 3 residues before the CDR3 terminus; the germline J gene supplies the remainder. This chain links TRBV20-1 with TRBJ2-6, with 7 nucleotides matching TRBD1. CDR3 length: 20 residues. J lost 2 bases, V lost 5 bases, and 21 bases had no gene match. Germline V CDR1 and CDR2: DFQATT, SNEGSKA (reference sequence). The chain's CDR3 is CSALVRDSKFFIAGANVLTF. The CDR3 DNA, read in part, is TGCAGTGCTTTGGTCCGGGACAGCAAATTTTTTATAGCTGGGGCCAACGTC.

As regards this clone: Coverage ceases 3 residues before the CDR3 finishes, and the germline J gene fills in the end. The J gene is TRBJ1-2, the V gene TRBV2, with a tentative D call TRBD1 (6 bases). CDR3 size: 15 residues. Trimming removed 6 bases at V and 6 bases at J, with 20 bases between. From germline, CDR1 is SNHLY and CDR2 FYNNEI. Partial CDR3 DNA: TGTGCCAGCAGCGCCATCGAAGAACAGGGCCATGGC. This gives the protein CASSAIEEQGHG. The entire CDR3 sequence reads CASSAIEEQGHGYTF.

A remark on this clone: Read sequence stops 3 residues before the CDR3 end, and the germline J gene provides the missing end. The chain joins TRBV20-1 to TRBJ2-2; 8 positions agree with TRBD1. The germline V gene has CDR1 DFQATT and CDR2 SNEGSKA (reference sequence). The CDR3 covers 18 residues. With V trimmed by 0 bases and J by 5 bases, 14 bases remained unmatched. The covered CDR3 bases are TGCAGTGCTAGAGATCTTAGGCAGGGGGCCGCAGGGACCGGGGAG. Its translation: CSARDLRQGAAGTGE. The whole CDR3 sequence reads CSARDLRQGAAGTGELFF.

Notes on this clone: The read ends 3 residues early relative to the CDR3; the germline J gene fills the gap. The V gene is TRBV30, the J gene TRBJ1-1; D call uncertain. Looked up from germline, CDR1 is GTSNPN and CDR2 is SVGIG (reference sequence). This CDR3 region has 10 residues. Partial CDR3 DNA: TGTGCCTGGAGTTTAGATACG. Translation gives CAWSLDT. The whole CDR3 reads CAWSLDTAFF.

About this clone: The DNA ends 3 residues before the CDR3 does, and the rest of the CDR3 is filled in from the germline J gene. This rearrangement joins TRBV19 to TRBJ1-1, with 9 bases that match TRBD1. This CDR3 region has 12 residues. Germline V gives CDR1 LNHDA, CDR2 SQIVND (reference sequence). The CDR3 spells CASSRDREVAFF. Incomplete CDR3 DNA: TGTGCCAGTAGTAGGGACAGGGAGGTT.

With regard to this clone: The observed sequence ends 3 residues before the CDR3 terminus, with the missing tail filled in from the germline J gene. The chain uses TRBV30 and TRBJ1-5, with TRBD1 as a possible D gene (6 bases). The CDR3 has 13 amino acids. V was cut by 2 bases and J by 6 bases, with 11 bases left in between. The V gene's germline CDR1 is GTSNPN and CDR2 SVGIG (reference sequence). CDR3 DNA (partial): TGTGCCTGGAGTATGGGGACATTTCAGCCC. Translated, it gives CAWSMGTFQP. The entire CDR3 protein is CAWSMGTFQPQHF.

Details on this clone: The DNA ends 3 residues before the CDR3 does, and the rest of the CDR3 is filled in from the germline J gene. V and J are TRBV7-2 and TRBJ1-1; tentative D call: TRBD1 (6 bases). The germline V gene has CDR1 SGHTA and CDR2 FQGNSA. V lost 3 bases and J 4 bases, leaving 12 bases between the germline ends. This CDR3 spans 14 amino acids. CDR3 DNA (partial): TGTGCCAGCAGCTTTGCGGGGGCGGGCACTGAA. This gives the protein CASSFAGAGTE. The whole CDR3 protein is CASSFAGAGTEAFF.

On this clone: The CDR3 is cut off 3 residues early in the read; its end comes from the germline J gene. The chain links TRBV19 to TRBJ2-1; 8 bases are a match to TRBD2. Germline V gene lookup returns CDR1 LNHDA and CDR2 SQIVND (reference sequence). This CDR3 has 16 residues. With V trimmed by 5 bases and J by 3 bases, 9 bases remained unmatched. CDR3 bases read: TGTGCCAGTAGTCCCAATAGCGGGGTGTACTACAATGAG. This codes for CASSPNSGVYYNE. Given in full, the CDR3 is CASSPNSGVYYNEQFF.

Comment on this clone: The read terminates 3 residues ahead of where the CDR3 ends, so the germline J gene completes it. The chain links TRBV11-3 to TRBJ1-5; 9 bases line up with TRBD1. CDR3 size: 15 residues. V gave up 4 bases and J gave up 2 bases; unmatched junction bases: 3. Germline loops: CDR1 SGHNT, CDR2 YENEEA. The covered CDR3 bases are TGTGCCAGCAGCTCGGGACAGGGACGCAATCAGCCC. The encoded protein is CASSSGQGRNQP. The whole CDR3 protein is CASSSGQGRNQPQHF.

Details on this clone: The read is 3 residues too short to cover the CDR3 end, so that end is filled in from the germline J gene. This chain connects TRBV18 to TRBJ2-3; 12 positions agree with TRBD2. CDR1 is KGHSH, CDR2 LQKENI, per germline. The CDR3 has 18 amino acids. The CDR3 loop reads CASSPRELAGGQVETQYF. The CDR3 DNA, read in part, is TGTGCCAGCTCACCACGCGAACTAGCGGGGGGCCAGGTCGAGACG. Full variable domain (remainder filled in from reference TRBV18 and TRBJ2-3): NAGVMQNPRHLVRRRGQEARLRCSPMKGHSHVYWYRQLPEEGLKFMVYLQKENIIDESGMPKERFSAEFPKEGPSILRIQQVVRGDSAAYFCASSPRELAGGQVETQYFGPGTRLTVL.

About this clone: The sequenced fragment ends 3 residues before the CDR3 boundary, so the rest is inferred from the germline J gene. The rearrangement links TRBV19 to TRBJ2-2; D remains ambiguous. The CDR3 spans 15 residues. Germline lookup yields CDR1 LNHDA and CDR2 SQIVND (reference sequence). Partial CDR3 DNA: TGTGCCAGTAGTCCCGCCGGAACAACTAATGAAAAG. This codes for CASSPAGTTNEK. The whole CDR3 reads CASSPAGTTNEKLFF. The full variable domain, in which reference TRBV19 and TRBJ2-2 provide the parts outside the CDR3, is DGGITQSPKYLFRKEGQNVTLSCEQNLNHDAMYWYRQDPGQGLRLIYYSQIVNDFQKGDIAEGYSVSREKKESFPLTVTSAQKNPTAFYLCASSPAGTTNEKLFFGEGSRLTVL.

Points on this clone: Read sequence stops 3 residues before the CDR3 end, and the germline J gene provides the missing end. V usage is TRBV30 and J usage is TRBJ2-3; D gene ambiguous. The CDR3 sequence is 18 residues long. Germline-derived CDR1 and CDR2 are GTSNPN and SVGIG (reference sequence). This CDR3 is CAWSDGRQSKYSNQPQYF. The DNA read from the CDR3 is TGTGCCTGGAGTGATGGTCGGCAGAGCAAATATAGCAATCAGCCG.

The CDR3 here is CASSQESSGGTGELFF. CDR3 bases read: TGCGCCAGCAGCCAAGAGTCTAGCGGGGGAACCGGGGAG. The chain uses TRBV4-1 and TRBJ2-2, with TRBD2 matching over 10 bases. The read terminates 3 residues ahead of where the CDR3 ends, so the germline J gene completes it. J was trimmed by 5 bases and V by 0 bases; bases with no gene match: 3. CDR3 length equals 16 residues. Germline values: CDR1 MGHRA, CDR2 YSYEKL.